This TCR beta chain is from a study of CD8+CD57+ T cells in acquired aplastic anemia. Study information: Sorting CD4+ and CD8+ cells gave DNA averaging around 3 ug.

The CDR3 is 10 amino acids. Trimming took 5 bases from V and 5 from J, leaving 4 bases between them. The germline V gene has CDR1 DFQATT and CDR2 SNEGSKA (reference sequence). For CDR3 and TCR beta VDJ profiling, genomic DNA was the template used. TCRdb reprocessed the reads via MiXCR and lists one record per CDR3 protein. The sample has 100,000 to 120,000 distinct CDR3 sequences; approximately 48% are singletons. The chain carries TRBV20-1 and TRBJ2-1; no reliable D call. The clonotype comes from a human donor in good health, serving as a control. The sequencing sample was made of sorted CD4+, CD8+, or CD8+CD57+ T cells (not recorded which) from PBMCs. The CDR3 DNA reads TGCAGTGCTGGAAACAATGAGCAGTTCTTC. Encoded protein: CSAGNNEQFF.